This entry describes one T cell receptor beta chain. Antigen unknown. The CDR3 is 14 amino acids. V lost 4 bases and J 4 bases, leaving 14 bases between the germline ends. Germline values: CDR1 SGHDT, CDR2 YYEEEE. Deep sequencing aimed at 1 in 200,000 to 1 in 1 million T cells' resolution. The repertoire was sequenced with immunoSEQ multiplex PCR; TCRdb's copy has only in-frame clones and lacks some. This table holds 250,000 to 350,000 clones, more than 70% found once. These data come from a study of cytotoxic CD8 clonotypes in ibrutinib-treated CLL. General study results and limits: Baseline clonality exceeded age-matched healthy donors and tracked circulating CD8+ T-cell counts.

Source: PBMCs, taken at disease progression, from a patient treated with ibrutinib. This TCR derives from a human donor with chronic lymphocytic leukemia. This chain connects TRBV5-6 to TRBJ1-1; D may be TRBD1 (5 bases). CDR3 DNA sequence: TGTGCCAGCAGCGAGGGGTTCGGGGCCACTGAAGCTTTCTTT. Its protein product is CASSEGFGATEAFF.